The clone carrying this T cell receptor beta chain showed up many times. The antigen remains undetermined. CDR3 length equals 13 residues. The V gene lost 6 bases and the J gene lost 8 bases, with 13 bases spanning the gap. CDR1 and CDR2 from the germline V gene are MNHNY and SVGAGI (reference sequence). The source of the sample is a study of HIV-infected children after antiretroviral therapy interruption. Across the whole study: Continuous-treatment samples came from weeks 0, 48 and 150. General observations from the study: The Gini coefficient of naive CD4+ repertoires rose, returning to baseline by 3 years.

Treatment in this sample: PENTA 11 planned treatment interruption arm or continuous ART arm. At least 5 million viable PBMCs were required per cryopreserved sample. RNA-based 3' RACE libraries used unique molecular identifiers. MiXCR was run by TCRdb on the 3' RACE reads, yielding one entry per CDR3 protein. The sample contains tens of thousands of distinct CDR3 sequences, more than 3.5% of which appear only once. The sample was CD45RA+ CD4+ T cells from PBMCs, pooled from several time points, taken from a donor given antiretroviral therapy, either interrupted or continuous. Subset denoted: naive CD4+ CD45RA+ CD45RO- T cells. The receptor's source is a pool of human donors with HIV. This chain connects TRBV6-6 to TRBJ1-4, with a tentative D call TRBD1 (5 bases). Written as DNA, the CDR3 is TGTGCCAGCAGACGGGGGTTGGGAGAAAAACTGTTTTTT. Its protein product is CASRRGLGEKLFF.